This record covers a single T cell receptor (beta chain). This clone turned up a few times. This receptor's antigen is unknown. No qualities accompany the bases; no much larger clone lies one base away. TCRbeta CDR3 regions were amplified from genomic DNA using the immunoSEQ Assay, a bias-controlled multiplex PCR. The authors' pipeline ran thus. Within the assay, amplification of reference gene primers was used to estimate how many nucleated cells each sample contained. To quantify the absolute abundance of each unique TCRbeta CDR3 rearrangement, sequence reads were collapsed and filtered. For each sample, productive Simpson clonality was calculated as the square root of Simpson's diversity index across productive rearrangements. Not all clones reach the TCRdb copy of this immuneACCESS table, which keeps in-frame sequences only. Checked studies attribute under half of the gap to unresolved V genes and leave the rest unexplained. That table supplies the V and J calls and clone size; D and trimming were determined from the DNA. This sample comprises around 65,000 clones, around four fifths of them detected only once. The top ten hold roughly 39% of the sample.

This entry comes from a study of blood T cell repertoires in COVID-19 (dated by TCRdb to the early 2020s). Study-level background: Collaborator samples came from the United States, Italy and Spain and covered acute and convalescent phases of COVID-19. The prospective study material was composed of cDNA or gDNA derived from T cells, B-cell-depleted T cells, or PBMCs. The dataset comprised deeply sampled blood TCRbeta repertoires from subjects exposed to, actively infected with, or recovered from COVID-19. The repertoires were released in a freely available public database intended as a resource for research on the immune response to SARS-CoV-2. Samples were obtained from the ongoing ImmuneRACE study (first 160 participants) and from over 1,000 subjects provided by 6 global collaborators. Nearly every sample came with metadata listing a de-identified subject ID, COVID-19 status, age in years and sex. Where HLA class I and class II types were available, the types were taken from metadata supplied by the sample provider, not from assay-based typing. Study-level results and caveats: How much clinical and demographic metadata was included differed by source and by participant, and the metadata was provided uncurated.

The germline ends are 13 bases apart after V is trimmed by 0 bases and J by 4 bases. The CDR3 sequence holds 15 residues, the cysteine and phenylalanine included. The sequence is cut down to CDR3 DNA, 45 bases in frame from base 1. In the germline V gene, CDR1 corresponds to MGHRA and CDR2 to YSYEKL. The collaborating institutions used their own protocols to collect whole blood in K2EDTA tubes. Collaborator samples were shipped for TCRbeta analysis as frozen whole blood, isolated PBMCs, or DNA extracted from either sample type. Source material: peripheral blood. The source is a human donor in a cohort sampled during active COVID-19. The chain couples TRBV4-1 to TRBJ2-7; TRBD2 is a weak D gene call, 6 bases matching. The base sequence is TGCGCCAGCAGCCAAGAGGCGGGGTTGGGGTACGAGCAGTACTTC. It is translated as CASSQEAGLGYEQYF.